This TCR beta chain was sequenced in a study of early T cells in non-severe SARS-CoV-2 infection. General observations from the study: The VDJdb matching leaned toward anti-spike CD8 responses and overlooked private and CD4 specificities.

A word on this clonotype: Its matching antigen is unknown.

Germline-derived CDR1 and CDR2 are SEHNR and FQNEAQ (reference sequence). Trimming cost V 1 base and J 4 bases, with 7 bases left between them. The CDR3 consists of 13 residues. The TCR library protocol attached unique molecular identifiers to the individual cDNA molecules. MiXCR, applied by TCRdb to the 5' RACE reads, yields one record per CDR3 protein. Of about 130,000 distinct CDR3 sequences in the sample, about 16% were seen once. The receptor was derived from an adult who was a healthcare worker with PCR-confirmed SARS-CoV-2 infection or an uninfected control (not recorded which). The sample taken for sequencing was whole blood. The chain recombines TRBV7-9 with TRBJ1-2; the D gene is possibly TRBD1 (5 bases). Here the CDR3 DNA reads TGTGCCAGCAGCTTAGAGGGACTCTATGGCTACACCTTC. Its protein is CASSLEGLYGYTF.